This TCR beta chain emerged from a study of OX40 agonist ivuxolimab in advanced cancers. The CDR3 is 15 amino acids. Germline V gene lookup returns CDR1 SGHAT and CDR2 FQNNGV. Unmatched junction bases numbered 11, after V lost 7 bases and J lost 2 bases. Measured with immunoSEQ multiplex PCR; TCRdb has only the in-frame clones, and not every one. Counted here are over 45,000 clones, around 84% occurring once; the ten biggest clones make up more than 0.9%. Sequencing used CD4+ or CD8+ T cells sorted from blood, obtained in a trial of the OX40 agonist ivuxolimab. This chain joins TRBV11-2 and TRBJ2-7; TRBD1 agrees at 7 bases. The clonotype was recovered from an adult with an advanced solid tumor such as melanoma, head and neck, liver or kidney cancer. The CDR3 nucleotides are TGTGCCAGCACCCACATGGGCAGGGGGACCTACGAGCAGTACTTC. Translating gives CASTHMGRGTYEQYF.